The sequence of this TCR beta chain was determined in a study of CD8 T cells in ankylosing spondylitis. Germline-derived CDR1 and CDR2 are LGHNA and YNFKEQ. CDR3 length equals 17 residues. V lost 3 bases and J lost 0; bases outside the gene matches: 7. Each CDR3 protein is one row after TCRdb ran MiXCR on the 5' RACE reads. Of approximately 220,000 distinct CDR3 sequences in the sample, around a quarter were seen once. The sample taken for sequencing was blood, either unsorted or a sorted T cell fraction (not recorded which). The clonotype comes from a male donor with ankylosing spondylitis or in good health (not recorded which). The V gene is TRBV4-2, the J gene TRBJ2-2, with 7 positions matching TRBD2. CDR3 in DNA: TGTGCCAGCAGCCAGGAACCCGGGACTACGAACACCGGGGAGCTGTTTTTT. Protein sequence: CASSQEPGTTNTGELFF.